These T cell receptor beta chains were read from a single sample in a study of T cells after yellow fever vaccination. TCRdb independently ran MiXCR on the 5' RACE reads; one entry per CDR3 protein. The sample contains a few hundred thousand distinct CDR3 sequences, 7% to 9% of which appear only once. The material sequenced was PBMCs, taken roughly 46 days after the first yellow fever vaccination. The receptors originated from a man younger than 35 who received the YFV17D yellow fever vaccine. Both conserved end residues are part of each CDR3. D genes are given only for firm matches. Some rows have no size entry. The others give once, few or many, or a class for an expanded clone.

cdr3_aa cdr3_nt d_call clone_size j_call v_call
CASSSVIISAEAFF TGTGCCAGCAGCTCGGTGATTATAAGCGCTGAAGCTTTCTTT - many TRBJ1-1 TRBV7-2
CASSLDLSLGQPQHF TGTGCCAGCAGCTTAGATTTAAGTTTAGGTCAGCCCCAGCATTTT - few TRBJ1-5 TRBV7-2
CASSDLAGGGEQFF TGTGCCAGCAGTGATCTAGCGGGGGGGGGTGAGCAGTTCTTC TRBD2 few TRBJ2-1 TRBV25-1
CAISENPTDTQYF TGTGCCATCAGTGAAAATCCTACAGATACGCAGTATTTT - - TRBJ2-3 TRBV10-3
CATRGGGETQYF TGTGCCACCAGGGGGGGTGGGGAGACCCAGTACTTC - few TRBJ2-5 TRBV15
CASSYRFTDTQYF TGTGCCAGCAGTTACAGGTTCACAGATACGCAGTATTTT - few TRBJ2-3 TRBV6-6
CASSPQGVYEQYF TGTGCCAGCAGCCCACAGGGGGTCTACGAGCAGTACTTC TRBD1 few TRBJ2-7 TRBV7-9
CASSLGPGAITEAFF TGTGCCAGCAGTTTAGGCCCGGGGGCGATCACTGAAGCTTTCTTT - - TRBJ1-1 TRBV12-3/TRBV12-4
CARSSGGAGLLETQYF TGTGCCCGCTCTAGCGGGGGGGCCGGTTTGTTAGAGACCCAGTACTTC TRBD2 many TRBJ2-5 TRBV27
CASGIGTYYNEQFF TGTGCCAGCGGAATCGGGACGTACTACAATGAGCAGTTCTTC - few TRBJ2-1 TRBV27
CASSQGRGTDPNEKLFF TGCGCCAGCAGCCAAGGACGGGGGACAGACCCTAATGAAAAACTGTTTTTT TRBD1 few TRBJ1-4 TRBV4-1
CSARDPNGGQGDTQYF TGCAGTGCTAGAGATCCTAACGGGGGGCAAGGAGATACGCAGTATTTT - many TRBJ2-3 TRBV20-1
CASRKRNRGGNEKLFF TGCGCCAGCAGGAAACGCAACAGGGGCGGTAATGAAAAACTGTTTTTT TRBD1 - TRBJ1-4 TRBV4-3
CASSKGNRGPVTGNLGGEKLFF TGTGCCAGCAGCAAAGGGAATCGAGGCCCCGTGACAGGAAACCTCGGGGGTGAAAAACTGTTTTTT - many TRBJ1-4 TRBV21-1
CASSHGHEQFF TGTGCCAGCAGCCACGGACATGAGCAGTTCTTC - once TRBJ2-1 TRBV5-4
CSASPGQGVNGYTF TGCAGTGCTAGTCCCGGACAGGGGGTCAATGGCTACACCTTC TRBD1 - TRBJ1-2 TRBV20-1
CASSLFYEQYF TGTGCCAGCAGCTTATTCTACGAGCAGTACTTC - many TRBJ2-7 TRBV5-6
CATSSGSWYEQFF TGTGCGACCTCTTCGGGGAGTTGGTATGAGCAGTTCTTC - few TRBJ2-1 TRBV12-3/TRBV12-4
CASSVAADTQYF TGTGCCAGCAGCGTAGCAGCAGATACGCAGTATTTT - - TRBJ2-3 TRBV9
CASSWTGQPQHF TGTGCCAGCAGCTGGACAGGTCAGCCCCAGCATTTT TRBD1 - TRBJ1-5 TRBV7-9
CASSANQPQHF TGTGCCAGCAGCGCCAATCAGCCCCAGCATTTT - few TRBJ1-5 TRBV5-6
CASSQSAATNEKLFF TGCGCCAGCAGCCAAAGTGCCGCAACTAATGAAAAACTGTTTTTT - - TRBJ1-4 TRBV4-1
CASSFSGTPDTQYF TGTGCCAGCAGCTTTTCCGGGACTCCAGATACGCAGTATTTT - - TRBJ2-3 TRBV5-5
CASSPPTTYEQYF TGTGCCAGCTCACCACCTACAACGTACGAGCAGTACTTC - - TRBJ2-7 TRBV18
CASSRGAASGANVLTF TGTGCCAGCAGCAGGGGCGCGGCCTCTGGGGCCAACGTCCTGACTTTC - few TRBJ2-6 TRBV12-3/TRBV12-4
CASRGESASTGELFF TGTGCCAGCAGGGGTGAGTCAGCATCCACCGGGGAGCTGTTTTTT - few TRBJ2-2 TRBV28
CASSLMGRGPYNEQFF TGTGCCAGCAGCTTAATGGGAAGGGGCCCCTACAATGAGCAGTTCTTC - - TRBJ2-1 TRBV7-3
CASSLEGFGNTIYF TGTGCCAGCAGCTTAGAGGGGTTCGGAAACACCATATATTTT - - TRBJ1-3 TRBV7-9
CSAVRGQETQYF TGCAGTGCTGTGCGGGGGCAAGAGACCCAGTACTTC TRBD2 few TRBJ2-5 TRBV20-1
CASTHSGTASYEQYF TGTGCCAGCACCCACTCCGGGACAGCGTCATACGAGCAGTACTTC TRBD1 - TRBJ2-7 TRBV5-4
CSALWGLSYNEQFF TGCAGTGCCCTATGGGGGCTCTCCTACAATGAGCAGTTCTTC - - TRBJ2-1 TRBV20-1
CASSRDLPGQEVDSPLHF TGCGCCAGCAGCCGAGATTTACCGGGACAGGAGGTTGATTCACCCCTCCACTTT TRBD1 few TRBJ1-6 TRBV4-3
CSARDPGTGGNEQFF TGCAGTGCTAGAGATCCAGGGACAGGGGGTAATGAGCAGTTCTTC TRBD1 few TRBJ2-1 TRBV20-1
CASQTDLLIPSTDTQYF TGTGCCAGTCAGACAGACCTACTCATACCTAGCACAGATACGCAGTATTTT - few TRBJ2-3 TRBV5-4
CASSRNLGVGNTGELFF TGCGCCAGCAGCCGCAATCTCGGGGTGGGGAACACCGGGGAGCTGTTTTTT - - TRBJ2-2 TRBV4-3
CSARTGIRYEQYF TGCAGTGCTAGGACAGGGATCCGCTACGAGCAGTACTTC TRBD1 medium-sized TRBJ2-7 TRBV20-1
CSAWGLPYGYTF TGCAGTGCTTGGGGACTCCCCTATGGCTACACCTTC - few TRBJ1-2 TRBV20-1
CASSQDPGFSNQPQHF TGCGCCAGCAGCCAAGATCCAGGTTTCAGCAATCAGCCCCAGCATTTT - - TRBJ1-5 TRBV4-3
CASGRAATDTQYF TGTGCCAGCGGTCGGGCCGCTACAGATACGCAGTATTTT - few TRBJ2-3 TRBV12-3/TRBV12-4
CSAALRGWGANVLTF TGCAGTGCAGCTCTCAGGGGTTGGGGGGCCAACGTCCTGACTTTC - few TRBJ2-6 TRBV20-1
CSFRMGPQETQYF TGCAGCTTCCGGATGGGACCACAAGAGACCCAGTACTTC - many TRBJ2-5 TRBV29-1